The present T cell receptor (beta chain) was sequenced within a study of blood T cell repertoires in COVID-19. Study as a whole: Donors in the United States, Italy and Spain gave samples during acute or convalescent COVID-19. The cDNA or gDNA used as material had been derived from T cells, B-cell-depleted T cells, or PBMCs.

Per the original methods: Cell counts per sample came from amplifying reference gene primers. Clones were read by immunoSEQ multiplex PCR, and TCRdb kept only the in-frame ones, dropping some. From that table come the V and J calls and clone size; the DNA was used to work out D and trimming. The data show roughly 70,000 clones, with 87% seen just once and roughly 19% held by the top ten. The CDR3 contains 16 residues. Trimming took 1 base from V and 8 from J; bases not matched to a gene: 9. CDR1 is LGHNA and CDR2 is YNFKEQ in the germline V gene. Sequencing was performed on peripheral blood. The gene calls are TRBV4-2 and TRBJ2-1; 9 positions agree with TRBD2. The clonotype was recovered from a woman aged 80 or older with acute or convalescent COVID-19. The CDR3 bases are TGTGCCAGCAGCCAAGGGGTAGCGGGAGTATTCGATGAGCAGTTCTTC. As protein: CASSQGVAGVFDEQFF.